Listed below are T cell receptor beta chains from one sample, sequenced in a study of cytomegalovirus exposure and HLA in healthy donors. TCRdb keeps only in-frame clones here, not all; method: immunoSEQ multiplex PCR. The data show around 110,000 clones, about four fifths seen once. Input material: PBMCs. These receptors came from a woman in her 30s in good health and CMV-seronegative. Each CDR3 is given without its conserved first and last residue.

v_call	j_call	cdr3_aa
TRBV19	TRBJ2-1	ASTLAFRENEQF
TRBV5-1	TRBJ2-1	ASSLASGRFGNEQF
TRBV18	TRBJ2-7	ASSPMEGKPYEQY
TRBV2	TRBJ1-4	ASSETGATNEKLF
TRBV6-1	TRBJ2-3	ASSEGRGTDTQY
TRBV11-2	TRBJ2-1	ASSLAGTYNEQF
TRBV6-1	TRBJ2-3	ASSNLAASTDTQY
TRBV5-1	TRBJ2-5	ASSAGYETQY
TRBV19	TRBJ2-7	ASSAHRGLYEQY
TRBV7-6	TRBJ2-2	ASSLPMGGQTGELF
TRBV6-4	TRBJ1-2	ASKGGNYGYT
TRBV29-1	TRBJ1-1	SASRENTEAF
TRBV27	TRBJ1-1	ASSPGGRNTEAF
TRBV7-6	TRBJ2-7	ASSLVASGLDYEQY
TRBV14	TRBJ2-5	ASSQGLRETQY
TRBV30	TRBJ2-5	AWSISGRGQETQY
TRBV28	TRBJ1-4	ASSLSRPMANEKLF
TRBV19	TRBJ2-4	ASKVNGSGVLAKNIQY
TRBV30	TRBJ2-7	AWSIRRAGYEQY
TRBV4-1	TRBJ2-1	ASSQGLARINEQF
TRBV7-2	TRBJ1-1	ASSSWTGATVGTEAF
TRBV9	TRBJ2-3	ASSVGRTSAPPGDTQY
TRBV11-2	TRBJ2-1	ASSLRWEATEQF
TRBV5-4	TRBJ2-5	ASSPGQGRETQY
TRBV18	TRBJ2-1	ASSPWTGADEQF
TRBV6-5	TRBJ2-7	ASSQVGGREQY
TRBV19	TRBJ1-2	ASLRDSGYGYT
TRBV5-1	TRBJ2-3	ASMSGTSFQDTQY
TRBV4-1	TRBJ2-1	ASSQDQSSGIYNEQF
TRBV11-2	TRBJ1-3	ASSRGAVSGNTIY
TRBV18	TRBJ2-1	ASSPGESSYNEQF
TRBV9	TRBJ2-4	ASSLLPSKNIQY
TRBV6-5	TRBJ1-2	ASSSPGQNRYGYT
TRBV7-8	TRBJ2-1	ASSLAPVFSGRTYNEQF
TRBV30	TRBJ2-1	AWSVQGEQF
TRBV10-3	TRBJ2-7	AISYRLAGGHSYEQY
TRBV19	TRBJ1-5	ASSPTGGYQPQH
TRBV6-5	TRBJ1-3	ASCPEAYSGNTIY
TRBV4-2	TRBJ1-6	ASSRDREDSPLH
TRBV6-1	TRBJ2-7	ASRMGQGAGEQY
TRBV2	TRBJ1-5	ASGGQLDNQPQH
TRBV5-1	TRBJ1-1	ASSPGTGNTEAF